The TCR beta chain described here comes from a study of vaccination and CD4 T cells after COVID-19 (dated by TCRdb to the early 2020s). A note on the overall study: SARS-CoV-2 positivity had been established in the convalescent patients by nasal swab PCR, and mild disease was recorded in roughly ten of these patients and severe disease in one. In the convalescent cohort there were six males and four females, among whom were two Hispanic individuals, seven Caucasians, two Asians and one multiracial person. Each participant got two doses of either the Pfizer-BioNTech BNT162b2 vaccine (n=8) or the Moderna mRNA-1273 vaccine (n=2). Post-COVID blood samples were collected from convalescent patients a median of around 100 days after diagnosis, with a range of about 35 to 161 days. Post-vaccine blood samples were obtained a median of approximately 74 days after the second vaccine dose, with a range of roughly 13 to 250 days. The cultures were stimulated with overlapping spike peptide pools from SARS-CoV-2 and from the common cold coronaviruses HCoV-NL63, HCoV-OC43 and HCoV-229E. In control cultures, a CEFX viral epitope pool was used as positive control, an HIV-1 Nef peptide pool was used as negative control, or no peptide was added. In over 8 COVID-19 convalescent patients and several infection-naive healthy vaccine recipients, the spike-specific CD4+ TCR repertoire before mRNA vaccination was compared with the repertoire after mRNA vaccination.

Library method: PCR. TCR sequencing of DNA from cultured CD4+ T cells used the Oncomine TCR Beta short-read assay at the Johns Hopkins FTIC core. The QIAamp micro DNA kit was used to extract genomic DNA from the cultured CD4+ T cells. Oncomine TCR Beta libraries made from cultured CD4+ T cells were pooled using unique dual indexes and sequenced on an Illumina iSeq 100. Per the original workflow: Non-productive sequences were removed, and CDR3s that did not start with C, did not end with F or W, or were shorter than 7 amino acids were discarded. Antigen-specific clonotypes were identified using the MANAFEST web application through comparison of peptide-stimulated wells with reference and other culture wells. To be called positive, a clone needed an FDR below 0.05, an odds ratio above 5, and a productive frequency above 0.1% in at least two of three replicate wells. Cross-reactive clonotypes were defined as significantly expanded in both SARS-CoV-2 spike wells and at least one common cold coronavirus spike condition. Similarity between CDR3 sequences was evaluated in R version 3.6.1 using Levenshtein distances (stringdist) and unrooted phylogenetic trees (ape). The public reads were reanalyzed by TCRdb: fastp trimming at Q25, MiXCR alignment, in-frame beta chains only. Rows are unified per CDR3 protein, each entry keeping the most common DNA and genes. TCRdb, not the authors, supplied the V and J calls. This sample is represented by 7,500 to 9,000 distinct CDR3 sequences; 20% to 25% of them were singletons. Clones ranked in the top ten supply 20% to 25% of the sample.

Comments on this clonotype: The antigen it recognizes is unknown. Base quality data are lacking; no much larger clone is found one base away.

What this sample's treatment or condition label stands for: roughly 10-day PBMC culture with coronavirus spike peptide pools or control peptides (ViraFEST assay). To expand antigen-specific T cells with peptide pools and then pick out the expanded clonotypes through TCR sequencing, the study relied on the ViraFEST assay. The positive SARS-CoV-2 PCR tests of the convalescent patients were dated from March to December 2020, before the Alpha, Beta and Delta variants emerged in the United States. Each well held 2.2 million or so PBMCs cultured in IMDM containing about 5% human AB serum and approximately 10 IU/ml IL-2, with about 9.4 ug/ml peptide pools added. On days 3 and 7, half of the culture medium was replaced with fresh IL-2-containing medium. After around 10 days of culture, CD4+ T cells were isolated by negative selection with the EasySep CD4+ T cell isolation kit. Ficoll-Paque Plus gradient centrifugation was used to isolate PBMCs from whole blood, and the isolated PBMCs were then either used fresh or cryopreserved at -140C. In general, triplicate wells were set up for every culture condition.

The paper's findings and limits, for the study overall: In convalescent patients, a median 86.3% of post-vaccine SARS-CoV-2-reactive clones were detected only after vaccination, and vaccine-specific priming was suggested by this finding. Nearly all vaccine-specific clones in convalescent patients (304 of 307) were mono-reactive for SARS-CoV-2 spike rather than cross-reactive with common cold coronaviruses. Relatively few convalescent patients were included in the study, and early timepoints after natural infection were not analyzed. The median count of SARS-CoV-2-reactive clonotypes went up from some 23 after infection to 35 to 40 after vaccination, although the change was not significant.

The CDR3, cysteine through phenylalanine, is 15 amino acids long. Only the CDR3 DNA is retained, 45 bases long and in frame from the first base. Looking up the germline V gene yields CDR1 MNHEY and CDR2 SVGEGT. V drops 4 bases and J drops 2 bases, leaving 14 bases in between. The sequence came from a human donor who had recovered from COVID-19. Sample: CD4+ T cells from blood, cultured in vitro, taken after SARS-CoV-2 vaccination. Recombination connected TRBV6-2 or TRBV6-3 to TRBJ1-2, with TRBD1 perhaps the D gene, on 5 matching bases. CDR3 region: CASSSRDGWNYGYTF. The DNA reads TGTGCCAGCAGTTCCCGGGACGGCTGGAACTATGGCTACACCTTC.